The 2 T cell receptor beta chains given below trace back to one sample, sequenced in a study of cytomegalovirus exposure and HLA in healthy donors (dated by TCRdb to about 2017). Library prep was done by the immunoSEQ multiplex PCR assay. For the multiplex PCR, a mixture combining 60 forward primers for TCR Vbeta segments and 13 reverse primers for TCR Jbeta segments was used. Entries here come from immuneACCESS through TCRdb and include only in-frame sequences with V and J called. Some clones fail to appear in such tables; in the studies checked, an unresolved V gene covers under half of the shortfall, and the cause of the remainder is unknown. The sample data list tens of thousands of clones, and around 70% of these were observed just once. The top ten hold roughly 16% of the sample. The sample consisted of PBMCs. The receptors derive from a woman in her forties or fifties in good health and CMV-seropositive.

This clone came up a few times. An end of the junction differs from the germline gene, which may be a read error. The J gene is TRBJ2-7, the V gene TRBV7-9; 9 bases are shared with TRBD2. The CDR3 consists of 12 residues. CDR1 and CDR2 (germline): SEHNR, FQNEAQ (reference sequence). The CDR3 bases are TGTTCCAGCGGGAGGAGCTCCTACGAGCAGTACTTC. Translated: CSSGRSSYEQYF.

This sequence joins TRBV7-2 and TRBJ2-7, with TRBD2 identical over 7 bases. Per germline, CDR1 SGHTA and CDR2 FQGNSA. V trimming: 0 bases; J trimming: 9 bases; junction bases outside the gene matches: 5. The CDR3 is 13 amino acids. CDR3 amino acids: CASSLARLAGQYF. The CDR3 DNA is TGTGCCAGCAGCTTAGCGCGACTAGCCGGGCAGTACTTC.